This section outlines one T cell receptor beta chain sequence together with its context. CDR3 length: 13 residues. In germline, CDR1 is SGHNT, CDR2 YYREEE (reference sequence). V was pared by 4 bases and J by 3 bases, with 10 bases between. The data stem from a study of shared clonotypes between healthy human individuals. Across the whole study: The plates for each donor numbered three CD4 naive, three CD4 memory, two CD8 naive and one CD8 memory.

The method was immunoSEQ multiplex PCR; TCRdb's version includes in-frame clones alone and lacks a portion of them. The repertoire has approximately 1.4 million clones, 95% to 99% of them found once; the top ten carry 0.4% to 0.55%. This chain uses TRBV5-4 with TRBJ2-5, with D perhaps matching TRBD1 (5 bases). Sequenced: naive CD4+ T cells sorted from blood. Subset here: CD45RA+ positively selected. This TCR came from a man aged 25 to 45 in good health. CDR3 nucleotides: TGTGCCAGCAGCCAGGGCGCGGAAGAGACCCAGTACTTC. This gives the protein CASSQGAEETQYF.